Sequencing of this T cell receptor beta chain was carried out in a study of shared clonotypes between healthy human individuals. Germline V lookup: CDR1 SGDLS, CDR2 YYNGEE. This CDR3 contains 14 residues. Trimming removed 0 bases from V and 3 bases from J, with 9 bases in between. About this clone: This sample includes further DNA sequences coding for the same CDR3.

Replicate sorted-subset PCRs were loaded with roughly 200 ng DNA, 31,000 or so T cell genomes. Sequencing was performed with immunoSEQ multiplex PCR; in TCRdb, only in-frame clones are kept and a portion is missing. The sample has roughly 1 million clones, 65% to 80% seen once; the top ten hold 1.4% to 1.5%. The chain uses TRBV9 and TRBJ2-5, with TRBD1 as a possible D gene (5 bases). The clonotype comes from a man in his late teens or twenties in good health. Input material: memory CD4+ T cells sorted from blood. The subset: CD45RA-negative fraction. The CDR3 DNA sequence: TGTGCCAGCAGCGTAGGTGGCAGGGAAGAGACCCAGTACTTC. This translates into CASSVGGREETQYF.